One sample yielded the 13 T cell receptor beta chains listed below, sequenced in a study of beta chain features in type 1 diabetes. Study-wide points: Among all four CD4+ subsets, Type 1 diabetes patients had TCRB CDR3s that were moderately but significantly shorter.

Their antigens remain unidentified. Isolated RNA was reverse transcribed in full, so expressed TCRB transcripts were sequenced. Some clones are missing from TCRdb's copy, which holds only in-frame ones; the method was immunoSEQ multiplex PCR. The sample has approximately 260,000 clones; about 24% are singletons. Sequenced input: naive CD4+ T cells from blood. Receptors were obtained from a woman in her 30s with type 1 diabetes.

The rearrangement joins TRBV15 to TRBJ1-2; 7 bases line up with TRBD1. J gave up 4 bases and V 0 bases, and 14 bases lay outside the gene matches. The CDR3 length is 18 residues. The V gene's germline CDR1 is LNHNV and CDR2 YYDKDF (reference sequence). In DNA form, the CDR3 reads TGTGCCACCAGCAGAGATAGGTCCGCGACAGGGAGATTCTATGGCTACACCTTC. Its protein product is CATSRDRSATGRFYGYTF.

This clone occurred a few times. The V call is TRBV11-1, the J call TRBJ2-5; D perhaps matches TRBD1 (6 bases). V gave up 3 bases and J gave up 2 bases, with 10 bases separating them. CDR1 is SGHAT, CDR2 FQDESV, per germline (reference sequence). The CDR3 runs to 14 residues. The DNA of the CDR3 is TGTGCCAGCAGCTTTAGACAGGATCAAGAGACCCAGTACTTC. As protein: CASSFRQDQETQYF.

V is TRBV7-3 and J is TRBJ2-1; D is perhaps TRBD1 (6 bases). The germline gives CDR1 SGHTA, CDR2 FQGTGA. This CDR3 comprises 18 residues. V lost 2 bases to trimming and J lost 0 bases, with 17 bases between them. CDR3 residues: CASSLQGNFWSSYNEQFF. DNA of the CDR3: TGTGCCAGCAGCTTACAGGGGAACTTCTGGAGCTCCTACAATGAGCAGTTCTTC.

This clone was picked up a small number of times. V gene TRBV29-1 combines with J gene TRBJ1-4; 8 positions match TRBD1. The junction had 4 bases not matched to a gene; V was cut back by 3 bases and J by 7 bases. Germline-derived CDR1 and CDR2 are SQVTM and ANQGSEA. The length of the CDR3 is 13 residues. The chain's CDR3 is CSVELTGVEKLFF. The CDR3 bases are TGCAGCGTTGAGTTGACAGGGGTTGAAAAACTGTTTTTT. The variable domain in full, with the rest retrieved from reference TRBV29-1 and TRBJ1-4, is SAVISQKPSRDICQRGTSLTIQCQVDSQVTMMFWYRQQPGQSLTLIATANQGSEATYESGFVIDKFPISRPNLTFSTLTVSNMSPEDSSIYLCSVELTGVEKLFFGSGTQLSVL.

This clone was picked up a small number of times. The chain has TRBV30 and TRBJ1-2; D might be TRBD1 (6 bases). V lost 0 bases to trimming and J lost 6 bases, with 11 bases between them. The CDR3 runs to 13 residues. Germline CDR1 and CDR2: GTSNPN and SVGIG (reference sequence). The CDR3 protein is CAWSVWTADGYTF. The CDR3 region has the DNA TGTGCCTGGAGTGTTTGGACAGCCGATGGCTACACCTTC.

This chain connects TRBV7-3 to TRBJ2-1; 9 bases match TRBD1. Germline CDR1 reads SGHTA; CDR2 reads FQGTGA. This CDR3 comprises 16 residues. V dropped 6 bases and J dropped 4; count of bases not matched to a gene: 10. For the CDR3, the DNA is TGTGCCAGCAGGCTCCGGGGACAGGGAACATACAATGAGCAGTTCTTC. As protein: CASRLRGQGTYNEQFF.

This clone has a single count. The chain uses TRBV10-3 and TRBJ1-2, with D tentatively TRBD1 (6 bases). V was clipped by 3 bases and J by 0 bases, with 8 bases between them. The germline CDR1 and CDR2 sequences are ENHRY and SYGVKD. The CDR3 contains 14 residues. CDR3 protein: CAISEQGSNYGYTF. Written as DNA, the CDR3 is TGTGCCATCAGTGAACAGGGCTCTAACTATGGCTACACCTTC.

The chain links TRBV30 to TRBJ2-1, with TRBD2 as a possible D gene (6 bases). Looked up from germline, CDR1 is GTSNPN and CDR2 is SVGIG (reference sequence). The CDR3 extends over 13 amino acids. V lost 4 bases and J 3 bases, leaving 10 bases between the germline ends. CDR3 nucleotides: TGTGCCTGGACCGGGGGATACTACAATGAGCAGTTCTTC. Protein product: CAWTGGYYNEQFF.

The chain employs TRBV7-9 and TRBJ1-2, with D unresolved. Germline-derived CDR1 and CDR2 are SEHNR and FQNEAQ (reference sequence). There are 12 residues in the CDR3. Deletions cut 1 base from V and 7 bases from J, with 7 bases between. CDR3 region: CASSLEEGGYTF. CDR3 nucleotides: TGTGCCAGCAGCTTAGAGGAGGGTGGCTACACCTTC.

J is TRBJ2-3 and V is TRBV9; TRBD2 aligns across 7 bases. The CDR3 spans 15 residues. V lost 3 bases and J lost 2; bases outside the gene matches: 6. CDR1 and CDR2 (germline): SGDLS, YYNGEE. For the CDR3, the DNA is TGTGCCAGCAGCGCCAGCGGGACGGTCACAGATACGCAGTATTTT. It is translated as CASSASGTVTDTQYF. The complete variable domain, with remaining parts taken from reference TRBV9 and TRBJ2-3, reads DSGVTQTPKHLITATGQRVTLRCSPRSGDLSVYWYQQSLDQGLQFLIQYYNGEERAKGNILERFSAQQFPDLHSELNLSSLELGDSALYFCASSASGTVTDTQYFGPGTRLTVL.

The J gene is TRBJ1-2, the V gene TRBV10-3; possible D gene TRBD1, 5 bases. Trimming took off 2 bases at V and 0 bases at J, with 10 bases between the two ends. From germline, CDR1 is ENHRY and CDR2 SYGVKD. CDR3 length: 15 residues. CDR3 region: CAISENDSPNYGYTF. The CDR3 DNA is TGTGCCATCAGTGAGAATGACAGCCCTAACTATGGCTACACCTTC.

The chain uses TRBV11-3 and TRBJ2-7; D unresolved. The V gene lost 1 base and the J gene lost 4 bases, with 11 bases spanning the gap. The CDR3 runs to 14 residues. Per the germline V gene, CDR1 is SGHNT and CDR2 is YENEEA. CDR3: CASSLARSLYEQYF. As DNA, the CDR3 is TGTGCCAGCAGCTTAGCTAGGTCGCTTTACGAGCAGTACTTC.

This clone was seen a few times. V is TRBV29-1 and J is TRBJ2-1; 9 positions agree with TRBD2. The CDR3 is 12 amino acids. Germline V gene data show CDR1 as SQVTM and CDR2 as ANQGSEA. Here the CDR3 reads CSSGSSYNEQFF. CDR3 nucleotides: TGCAGTAGCGGGAGCTCCTACAATGAGCAGTTCTTC.